The 2 T cell receptor beta chains listed next were all sequenced from one sample in a study of PD-1 blockade in classical Hodgkin lymphoma. Sequencing used immunoSEQ multiplex PCR; TCRdb keeps in-frame clones, though not all of them. The data show tens of thousands of clones, with 70% to 80% seen just once and approximately 44% held by the top ten. There was relapse after autologous stem cell transplantation in every patient, and there was variation in brentuximab vedotin exposure. Source: peripheral blood mononuclear cells (PBMCs), taken before the second cycle of nivolumab. These receptors were collected from a human donor with classical Hodgkin lymphoma.

This clone appeared a single time. This chain uses TRBV12-5 with TRBJ1-1; D not resolved. V dropped 5 bases and J dropped 5 bases, with 9 bases sitting between them. Germline-derived CDR1 and CDR2 are LGHNT and FRNRAP. The CDR3 consists of 12 residues. The CDR3 region is CASGLSITEAFF. The CDR3 DNA is TGTGCTAGTGGTCTCTCGATAACTGAAGCTTTCTTT.

This chain connects TRBV5-8 to TRBJ2-2; D call uncertain. Trimming removed 4 bases from V and 3 bases from J, with 7 bases in between. The CDR3 extends over 13 amino acids. The germline V gene has CDR1 SGHTS and CDR2 YDEGEE. The chain's CDR3 is CASSPDHTGELFF. CDR3 nucleotide sequence: TGTGCCAGCAGCCCCGACCACACCGGGGAGCTGTTTTTT.